Described below is a single TCR beta chain sequence and its context. Its antigen remains unidentified. Within one base of it there is no much larger clone, and no base qualities were kept. TCRbeta CDR3 regions were amplified from genomic DNA using the immunoSEQ Assay, a bias-controlled multiplex PCR. Per the source publication's procedure: The number of nucleated cells in each sample was estimated by amplification of reference gene primers within the assay. To quantify the absolute abundance of each unique TCRbeta CDR3 rearrangement, sequence reads were collapsed and filtered. Productive Simpson clonality was computed per sample as the square root of Simpson's diversity index over productive rearrangements. As stored in TCRdb, this immuneACCESS dataset retains in-frame rearrangements with V and J assigned. A fraction of the clones does not appear; measured against another copy, unresolved V genes explain less than half of the discrepancy, and the remainder lacks a known reason. V, J and clone size are those of that table, while D and trimming were read from the DNA. The sample profile shows hundreds of thousands of clones; more than 75% of them were found once. The ten largest clones add up to 1.3% of the sample.

Each collaborating institution followed its own protocols to collect whole blood in K2EDTA tubes. For TCRbeta analysis, collaborators shipped samples as frozen whole blood, isolated PBMCs, or DNA extracted from either of those sample types. These data belong to a study of blood T cell repertoires in COVID-19 (dated by TCRdb to 2018 to 2020). Context from the whole study: Collaborator samples came from the United States, Italy and Spain and covered acute and convalescent phases of COVID-19. The prospective study material was composed of cDNA or gDNA derived from T cells, B-cell-depleted T cells, or PBMCs. HLA class I and class II types, where available, came from metadata supplied by the sample provider rather than from assay-based typing. The repertoires were made available in a free public database intended to serve as a resource for research on the immune response to SARS-CoV-2. Samples came from the ongoing ImmuneRACE study (first 160 participants) plus 1,254 subjects from 6 global collaborators. The sample metadata nearly always contained a de-identified subject ID, COVID-19 status, age in years and sex. Deeply sampled blood TCRbeta repertoires from subjects exposed to, actively infected with, or recovered from COVID-19 were included in the dataset.

The investigation overall reported the following: The quantity of clinical and demographic metadata differed by source and by participant and was supplied without curation.

V loses 2 bases of germline sequence and J loses 9 bases, and the interval between the two ends is 14 bases. From the cysteine through the phenylalanine, the CDR3 covers 14 amino acids. Only the CDR3 DNA stays, 42 bases, in frame from base 1. The germline V gene specifies MDHEN as CDR1 and SYDVKM as CDR2. The sample taken for sequencing was peripheral blood. This sequence uses TRBV28 and TRBJ2-4; TRBD2 could be the D gene, as 6 bases match. The clonotype comes from an older man with acute or convalescent COVID-19. The encoded CDR3 is CASSLAGTSGIQYF. The base sequence is TGTGCCAGCAGTTTAGCGGGGACCTCCGGCATTCAGTACTTC.